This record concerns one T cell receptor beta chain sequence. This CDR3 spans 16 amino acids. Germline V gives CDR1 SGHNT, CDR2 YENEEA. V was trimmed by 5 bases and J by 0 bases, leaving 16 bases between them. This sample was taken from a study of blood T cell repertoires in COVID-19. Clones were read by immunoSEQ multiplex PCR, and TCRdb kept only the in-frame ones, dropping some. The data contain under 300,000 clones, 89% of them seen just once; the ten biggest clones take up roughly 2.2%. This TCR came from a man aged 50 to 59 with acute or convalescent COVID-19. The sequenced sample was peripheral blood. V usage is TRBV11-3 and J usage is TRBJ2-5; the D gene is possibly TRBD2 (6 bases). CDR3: CASSPRTGLYQETQYF. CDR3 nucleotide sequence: TGTGCCAGCAGCCCTAGGACGGGACTGTACCAAGAGACCCAGTACTTC.